What follows are 21 T cell receptor beta chains derived from one specimen sequenced in a study of post-analysis software for immune sequencing data. Overall study results and limits: Comparison of patients with controls showed five TRBV segments more frequent in patients, TRBV5-6, TRBV5-1 and TRBV20-1 among them.

These receptors' antigens are unknown. Tagging with unique molecular identifiers was a feature of the TCR beta cDNA libraries. TCRdb used MiXCR to reprocess the PCR reads, holding one entry per CDR3 protein. The data contain almost 700,000 distinct CDR3 sequences, 55% to 60% of them singletons. Source material: blood. These receptor sequences come from a girl between 2 and 10 years old with multiple sclerosis.

This clonotype was seen just once. CDR3 in amino acids: CASSLQERGETQYF. CDR3 coding DNA: TGCGCCAGCAGCTTGCAGGAGCGCGGGGAGACCCAGTACTTC. The chain joins TRBV5-1 to TRBJ2-5; possibly TRBD2 for D (5 bases). V lost 1 base to trimming and J lost 5 bases, with 12 bases between them. Germline V gene lookup returns CDR1 SGHRS and CDR2 YFSETQ. CDR3 length: 14 residues.

This chain joins TRBV5-1 and TRBJ2-7; D is perhaps TRBD2 (6 bases). The CDR3 sequence is 17 residues long. With 4 bases removed from V and 1 base from J, the gap between germline ends came to 21 bases. The germline gives CDR1 SGHRS, CDR2 YFSETQ. The CDR3: CASSRTGGAGNSYEQYF. CDR3 bases: TGCGCCAGCAGCCGAACCGGCGGGGCAGGTAATTCCTACGAGCAGTACTTC.

The chain joins TRBV7-2 to TRBJ2-3; 8 bases align to TRBD2. The CDR3 loop spans 14 amino acids. Germline CDR1 is SGHTA and CDR2 is FQGNSA. The J segment lost 3 bases and the V segment lost 5 bases, leaving 4 bases of the junction unmatched. This CDR3 reads CASSRTSNTDTQYF. The CDR3 DNA reads TGTGCCAGCAGCAGGACTAGCAATACAGATACGCAGTATTTT.

The chain has TRBV6-2 or TRBV6-3 and TRBJ1-4; tentative D call: TRBD1 (5 bases). The CDR3 has 14 amino acids. Per the germline V gene, CDR1 is MNHEY and CDR2 is SVGEGT. Trimming took 6 bases from V and 2 from J, leaving 10 bases between them. The CDR3 loop is CASSHGGTNEKLFF. The CDR3 nucleotides read TGTGCCAGCAGCCACGGGGGGACTAATGAAAAACTGTTTTTT.

This clonotype has just one count. This chain connects TRBV5-1 to TRBJ2-7, with TRBD1 matching 12 bases. The CDR3 contains 14 residues. V lost 4 bases, J lost 6 bases, and 5 bases stayed unmatched. CDR1 is SGHRS, CDR2 YFSETQ, per germline. Here the CDR3 reads CASSPGTGGAEQYF. CDR3 coding DNA: TGCGCCAGCAGCCCCGGGACAGGGGGCGCCGAGCAGTACTTC.

J is TRBJ2-7 and V is TRBV10-3; D might be TRBD1 (5 bases). Germline-derived CDR1 and CDR2 are ENHRY and SYGVKD. The CDR3 has 13 amino acids. Deletions cut 1 base from V and 2 bases from J, with 6 bases between. The CDR3 protein is CAISELGAYEQYF. CDR3 in DNA: TGTGCCATCAGTGAGTTAGGGGCCTACGAGCAGTACTTC.

The rearrangement uses TRBV4-3 and TRBJ2-1, with 8 bases matching TRBD2. This CDR3 contains 14 residues. V shed 3 bases, J shed 9 bases, and the junction held 7 bases outside the gene matches. Germline lookup yields CDR1 LGHNA and CDR2 YSLEER. CDR3 residues: CASSQLRGAGEQFF. The CDR3, as DNA: TGCGCCAGCAGCCAGTTGCGGGGGGCGGGTGAGCAGTTCTTC.

The genes are TRBV20-1 and TRBJ2-3, with 7 positions matching TRBD1. The trim removed 3 bases at V and 6 bases at J, leaving 12 bases unmatched. CDR3 length: 15 residues. From germline, CDR1 is DFQATT and CDR2 SNEGSKA (reference sequence). CDR3 residues: CSASGDRIDVDTQYF. The CDR3 DNA follows: TGCAGTGCTAGCGGGGACAGAATCGATGTGGATACGCAGTATTTT.

This chain connects TRBV20-1 to TRBJ1-1; 12 nucleotides line up with TRBD1. The CDR3 length is 17 residues. V was clipped by 0 bases and J by 1 base; unmatched bases: 6. Germline-derived CDR1 and CDR2 are DFQATT and SNEGSKA (reference sequence). In DNA, the CDR3 is TGCAGTGCTAGAGATCTGGGACAGGGGGCACCGAACACTGAAGCTTTCTTT. Translating it yields CSARDLGQGAPNTEAFF.

This clonotype appeared a few times. V and J are TRBV7-3 and TRBJ2-1; D perhaps matches TRBD2 (5 bases). Germline V lookup: CDR1 SGHTA, CDR2 FQGTGA. Trimming left V 1 base short and J 4 bases short, with 11 bases between. The CDR3 runs to 15 residues. CDR3 loop: CASSLNGMSYNEQFF. The CDR3 coding sequence is TGTGCCAGCAGCTTAAACGGGATGTCTTACAATGAGCAGTTCTTC.

The chain joins TRBV12-3 or TRBV12-4 to TRBJ2-4, with 7 bases matching TRBD1. V gave up 4 bases and J gave up 8 bases; unmatched junction bases: 5. The CDR3 consists of 13 residues. The CDR3 nucleotides are TGTGCCAGCAGTTCCGGGACAGAAGACATTCAGTACTTC. Protein product: CASSSGTEDIQYF.

The chain is built from TRBV20-1 and TRBJ2-3; D possibly corresponds to TRBD1 (6 bases). The CDR3 consists of 14 residues. CDR1 is DFQATT, CDR2 SNEGSKA, per germline (reference sequence). Trimming removed 3 bases at V and 6 bases at J, with 16 bases between. CDR3 region: CSASPRDRKDTQYF. The CDR3 DNA sequence: TGCAGTGCTAGCCCGCGCGACAGGAAGGATACGCAGTATTTT.

The rearrangement joins TRBV5-6 to TRBJ2-7; TRBD1 matches 9 bases. Germline lookup yields CDR1 SGHDT and CDR2 YYEEEE. Trimming removed 4 bases from V and 3 bases from J; junction bases left unmatched: 8. This CDR3 contains 15 residues. CDR3 DNA: TGTGCCAGCAGCCCCCCCGGGACAGGGTTCTACGAGCAGTACTTC. As protein: CASSPPGTGFYEQYF.

V is TRBV20-1 and J is TRBJ2-5, with unresolved D. The CDR3 sequence is 14 residues long. Germline loops: CDR1 DFQATT, CDR2 SNEGSKA (reference sequence). V gave up 0 bases and J gave up 4 bases, with 12 bases separating them. The CDR3 reads CSARDFPVGETQYF. The CDR3 DNA is TGCAGTGCTAGAGATTTTCCCGTTGGAGAGACCCAGTACTTC.

The V gene is TRBV5-5, the J gene TRBJ1-5; D unresolved. The CDR3 loop spans 15 amino acids. Germline V gives CDR1 SGHKS, CDR2 YYEKEE (reference sequence). Deletions cut 6 bases from V and 5 bases from J, with 18 bases between. This CDR3 reads CASTVGPWADQPQHF. Here the CDR3 DNA reads TGTGCCAGCACCGTCGGGCCTTGGGCGGATCAGCCCCAGCATTTT.

This chain links TRBV6-2 or TRBV6-3 with TRBJ1-2; 9 nucleotides match TRBD1. The germline V gene encodes CDR1 MNHEY and CDR2 SVGEGT. V shed 4 bases and J 4 bases; nucleotides not matched to a gene: 4. The CDR3 length is 14 residues. This CDR3 is CASSSGTGRYGYTF. CDR3 in DNA: TGTGCCAGCAGTTCCGGGACAGGGCGCTATGGCTACACCTTC.

The chain couples TRBV7-8 to TRBJ2-5, with D hard to call. This CDR3 contains 14 residues. Trimming stripped 4 bases from V and 4 bases from J, with 13 bases between. The V gene's germline CDR1 is SGHVS and CDR2 FQNEAQ. Written as DNA, the CDR3 is TGTGCCAGCAGCTCCGTGGGCAGGAGAGAGACCCAGTACTTC. The encoded protein is CASSSVGRRETQYF. Looking up the rest from reference TRBV7-8 and TRBJ2-5 gives the full variable domain: GAGVSQSPRYKVAKRGQDVALRCDPISGHVSLFWYQQALGQGPEFLTYFQNEAQLDKSGLPSDRFFAERPEGSVSTLKIQRTQQEDSAVYLCASSSVGRRETQYFGPGTRLLVL.

This sequence joins TRBV7-6 and TRBJ2-3, with a possible D match to TRBD2 (6 bases). V dropped 0 bases and J dropped 4 bases, with 14 bases sitting between them. CDR3 length: 16 amino acids. CDR1 and CDR2 from the germline V gene are SGHVS and FNYEAQ. CDR3 sequence: CASSLAGGNPPDTQYF. For the CDR3, the DNA is TGTGCCAGCAGCTTAGCGGGCGGGAACCCCCCAGATACGCAGTATTTT. Looking up the rest from reference TRBV7-6 and TRBJ2-3 gives the full variable domain: GAGVSQSPRYKVTKRGQDVALRCDPISGHVSLYWYRQALGQGPEFLTYFNYEAQQDKSGLPNDRFSAERPEGSISTLTIQRTEQRDSAMYRCASSLAGGNPPDTQYFGPGTRLTVL.

The genes are TRBV4-1 and TRBJ1-2; D is possibly TRBD1 (6 bases). From germline, CDR1 is MGHRA and CDR2 YSYEKL. V was pared by 2 bases and J by 0 bases, with 13 bases between. This CDR3 is built from 16 residues. CDR3 DNA: TGCGCCAGCAGCCAACCCCAGGGGTCCCCTAACTATGGCTACACCTTC. Encoded protein: CASSQPQGSPNYGYTF.

The chain is built from TRBV10-3 and TRBJ2-5, with 11 bases that match TRBD2. The junction had 6 bases not matched to a gene; V was cut back by 8 bases and J by 1 base. CDR3 length: 15 residues. Germline CDR1 reads ENHRY; CDR2 reads SYGVKD. In DNA form, the CDR3 reads TGTGCCATCGCGTCTAGCGGGGGGACCCAAGAGACCCAGTACTTC. It specifies CAIASSGGTQETQYF.

This sequence joins TRBV5-1 and TRBJ2-3; D unresolved. This CDR3 spans 15 amino acids. CDR1 is SGHRS and CDR2 is YFSETQ in the germline V gene. The ends were cut back, 3 bases at V and 2 bases at J, with 13 bases in the middle. In nucleotides, the CDR3 is TGCGCCAGCAGCTCAATTGGACGGACCACAGATACGCAGTATTTT. Residues: CASSSIGRTTDTQYF.